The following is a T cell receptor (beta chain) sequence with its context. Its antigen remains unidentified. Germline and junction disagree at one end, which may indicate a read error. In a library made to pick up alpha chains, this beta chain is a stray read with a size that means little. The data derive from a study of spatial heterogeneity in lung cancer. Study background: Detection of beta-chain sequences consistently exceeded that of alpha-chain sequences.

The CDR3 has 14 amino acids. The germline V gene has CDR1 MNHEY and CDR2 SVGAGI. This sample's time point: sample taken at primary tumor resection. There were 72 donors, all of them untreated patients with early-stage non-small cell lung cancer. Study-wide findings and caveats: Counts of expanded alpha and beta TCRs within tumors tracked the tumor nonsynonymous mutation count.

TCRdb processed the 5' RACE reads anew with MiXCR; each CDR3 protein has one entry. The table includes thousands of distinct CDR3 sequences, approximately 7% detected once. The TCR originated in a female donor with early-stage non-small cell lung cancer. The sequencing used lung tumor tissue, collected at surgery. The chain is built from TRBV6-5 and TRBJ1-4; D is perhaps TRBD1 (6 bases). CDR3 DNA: TGTGCCAGCATGCGGCGGGGGCCTAACGAAAAACTGTTTTTT. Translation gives CASMRRGPNEKLFF.